This passage covers 17 T cell receptor beta chains from one sample sequenced in a study of T cell repertoires in cytomegalovirus infection. MiXCR, applied by TCRdb to the reads, yields one record per CDR3 protein. The sample records 510,000 or so distinct CDR3 sequences, around a quarter being singletons. Sequencing was carried out using PBMCs. The source of these receptors is a human donor in good health (CMV status not recorded). Some clones in this sample may be carry-over from other donors' samples.

This clonotype has a handful of counts. The rearrangement links TRBV29-1 to TRBJ2-1; D unclear. This CDR3 has 11 residues. CDR1 and CDR2 from the germline V gene are SQVTM and ANQGSEA. The germline V and J ends were trimmed by 2 bases and 9 bases, with 8 bases remaining between them. This CDR3 is CSVERSGEQFF. CDR3 coding DNA: TGCAGCGTTGAACGCAGTGGTGAGCAGTTCTTC.

The chain employs TRBV6-5 and TRBJ2-7, with D tentatively TRBD2 (5 bases). The CDR3 consists of 15 residues. The germline V gene encodes CDR1 MNHEY and CDR2 SVGAGI. The ends were cut back, 2 bases at V and 3 bases at J, with 14 bases in the middle. The CDR3, as DNA: TGTGCCAGCAGTTACAGGTCGGCAGGAGGCTACGAGCAGTACTTC. Translating it yields CASSYRSAGGYEQYF.

J is TRBJ2-2 and V is TRBV9, with D perhaps TRBD1 or TRBD2 (5 bases each). V was clipped by 4 bases and J by 6 bases, with 7 bases between them. The CDR3 extends over 12 amino acids. Germline values: CDR1 SGDLS, CDR2 YYNGEE. The CDR3 is CASSRGAGELFF. CDR3 DNA: TGTGCCAGCAGCAGAGGGGCCGGGGAGCTGTTTTTT.

This clonotype was seen many times. The chain combines TRBV7-8 with TRBJ1-2; 7 positions agree with TRBD1. This CDR3 is 16 amino acids long. The V gene end was trimmed by 3 bases and the J gene end by 4 bases; junction bases not matched to a gene: 11. The germline V gene has CDR1 SGHVS and CDR2 FQNEAQ. The CDR3 spells CASSFRGQTIPYGYTF. The DNA of the CDR3 is TGTGCCAGCAGCTTTAGGGGACAGACCATACCCTATGGCTACACCTTC.

The chain recombines TRBV6-5 with TRBJ2-7, with D perhaps matching TRBD2 (5 bases). The germline gives CDR1 MNHEY, CDR2 SVGAGI. With 0 bases removed from V and 5 bases from J, the gap between germline ends came to 11 bases. CDR3 length: 14 residues. The CDR3 DNA is TGTGCCAGCAGTTACTCCACTCCCGGGGACGAGCAGTACTTC. Its protein product is CASSYSTPGDEQYF.

This clonotype showed up just a few times. The V and J genes are TRBV6-6 and TRBJ2-1, with TRBD2 matching over 7 bases. CDR3 size: 19 residues. With V trimmed by 2 bases and J by 3 bases, 16 bases remained unmatched. Germline loops: CDR1 MNHNY, CDR2 SVGAGI (reference sequence). DNA for the CDR3: TGTGCCAGCAGTTACGGGAGCCTAGCGGACGAAGAGCTCTACAATGAGCAGTTCTTC. Its protein product is CASSYGSLADEELYNEQFF.

The CDR3: CASSPPPGQGVLLGELFF. Written as DNA, the CDR3 is TGTGCCAGCAGCCCTCCTCCGGGACAGGGGGTCTTACTCGGGGAGCTGTTTTTT. The chain is built from TRBV6-1 and TRBJ2-2; TRBD1 agrees at 11 bases. This CDR3 is built from 18 residues. V was pared by 6 bases and J by 7 bases, with 16 bases of the junction left unmatched. From germline, CDR1 is MNHNS and CDR2 SASEGT.

V usage is TRBV7-6 and J usage is TRBJ1-1; D unresolved. V dropped 5 bases and J dropped 0 bases, with 7 bases sitting between them. The germline V gene encodes CDR1 SGHVS and CDR2 FNYEAQ. The CDR3 runs to 13 residues. The CDR3 DNA follows: TGTGCCAGCAGCCGACGTATGAACACTGAAGCTTTCTTT. Amino acids: CASSRRMNTEAFF.

The V call is TRBV5-1, the J call TRBJ2-5; 11 bases line up with TRBD2. Germline V gives CDR1 SGHRS, CDR2 YFSETQ. CDR3 length equals 14 residues. Germline trimming cut 4 bases from V and 4 bases from J; bases unmatched to any gene: 3. The CDR3 coding sequence is TGCGCCAGCAGCACCGGGACTAGCGGAGAGACCCAGTACTTC. It specifies CASSTGTSGETQYF.

This clonotype was seen repeatedly, ten times or more. The chain is built from TRBV7-2 and TRBJ2-5, with TRBD1 identical over 7 bases. The CDR3 extends over 15 amino acids. The J segment lost 0 bases and the V segment lost 6 bases, leaving 7 bases of the junction unmatched. CDR1 SGHTA and CDR2 FQGNSA come from the germline V gene. The CDR3 DNA is TGTGCCAGCAGATTTAGACAGGGATACCAAGAGACCCAGTACTTC. Translation gives CASRFRQGYQETQYF. Full variable domain (outside the CDR3, taken from reference TRBV7-2 and TRBJ2-5): GAGVSQSPSNKVTEKGKDVELRCDPISGHTALYWYRQSLGQGLEFLIYFQGNSAPDKSGLPSDRFSAERTGGSVSTLTIQRTQQEDSAVYLCASRFRQGYQETQYFGPGTRLLVL.

Only a few counts were recorded for this clonotype. The chain carries TRBV19 and TRBJ1-1; weak D call: TRBD1 (5 bases). Per the germline V gene, CDR1 is LNHDA and CDR2 is SQIVND (reference sequence). V dropped 4 bases and J dropped 0 bases, with 12 bases sitting between them. This CDR3 is 15 amino acids long. CDR3 coding DNA: TGTGCCAGTAGTAAGGAGACAGCAATGAACACTGAAGCTTTCTTT. Amino acids: CASSKETAMNTEAFF.

Only a few counts were recorded for this clonotype. The chain combines TRBV6-2 or TRBV6-3 with TRBJ2-2; the D gene is possibly TRBD2 (6 bases). V dropped 6 bases and J dropped 2 bases, with 16 bases sitting between them. CDR3 length: 16 amino acids. Germline V gene sequence: CDR1 MNHEY, CDR2 SVGEGT. CDR3 nucleotides: TGTGCCAGCAGCTCGGGACTCCGGATTAACACCGGGGAGCTGTTTTTT. Translating it yields CASSSGLRINTGELFF.

The chain has TRBV4-3 and TRBJ2-3, with a weak D call TRBD1 (6 bases). V shed 0 bases and J shed 4 bases, with 11 bases lying between them. Germline lookup yields CDR1 LGHNA and CDR2 YSLEER. The CDR3 runs to 15 residues. CDR3 sequence: CASSQEARGSDTQYF. The CDR3 DNA is TGCGCCAGCAGCCAAGAGGCTAGGGGGTCAGATACGCAGTATTTT.

The table lists this clonotype with many counts. Given a much more abundant clone one base away, this may be a read error. The genes are TRBV7-2 and TRBJ1-5; D gene unclear. The V gene's germline CDR1 is SGHTA and CDR2 FQGNSA. This CDR3 contains 12 residues. Trimming shortened V by 0 bases and J by 6 bases, and 3 bases separated the two germline ends. CDR3 residues: CASSLATQPQHF. Here the CDR3 DNA reads TGTGCCAGCAGCTTAGCAACTCAGCCCCAGCATTTT.

The chain is built from TRBV30 and TRBJ2-5; 7 nucleotides agree with TRBD2. The CDR3 length is 15 residues. V lost 4 bases, J lost 4 bases, and 12 bases stayed unmatched. CDR1 GTSNPN and CDR2 SVGIG come from the germline V gene (reference sequence). CDR3 protein: CAWTLGGRRRETQYF. Written as DNA, the CDR3 is TGTGCCTGGACCCTAGGCGGGAGAAGAAGAGAGACCCAGTACTTC.

This clonotype was seen more than once but under ten times. This sequence joins TRBV6-5 and TRBJ2-1, with TRBD2 matching 13 bases. This CDR3 region has 15 residues. In germline, CDR1 is MNHEY, CDR2 SVGAGI. V lost 5 bases and J lost 10; bases outside the gene matches: 8. This CDR3 is CASSLTGTSGKEQFF. In nucleotides, the CDR3 is TGTGCCAGCAGTCTAACCGGGACTAGCGGGAAAGAGCAGTTCTTC.

This clonotype was observed once. The chain carries TRBV14 and TRBJ2-5; D may correspond to TRBD1 or TRBD2 (5 bases each). V was pared by 4 bases and J by 7 bases, with 16 bases between. This CDR3 has 14 amino acids. The V gene's germline CDR1 is SGHDN and CDR2 FVKESK. The CDR3 sequence is CASSRRGPRGTQYF. CDR3 nucleotides: TGTGCCAGCAGCCGAAGAGGGCCGAGGGGGACCCAGTACTTC.